This T cell receptor (beta chain) was profiled in a study of control samples from healthy donors and cancer patients (dated by TCRdb to about 2020). The method was the immunoSEQ multiplex PCR assay. TCRdb retrieved this table from immuneACCESS and kept in-frame rearrangements only. Not all clones are present; in checked studies, unresolved V genes account for under half, and no reason is known for the remainder. For this sample the table gives about 140,000 clones, of which about 88% were detected only once. The leading ten clones occupy roughly 9% of the sample. The CDR3 numbers 15 residues from cysteine through phenylalanine. CDR3 DNA is the only sequence kept; it has 45 bases, read in frame from the first base. Sequences MDHEN (CDR1) and SYDVKM (CDR2) are obtained from the germline V gene. The junction carries 14 bases between V and J, which are trimmed by 1 base and 5 bases respectively. Notes on this clone: It has no known antigen specificity. Base qualities are not recorded, but no much larger clone differs from it by a single base.

Recombination connected TRBV28 to TRBJ1-2; TRBD1 is a weak D gene call, 6 bases matching. The sample comprised blood. The source of this sequence is a woman aged 25 to 39 in good health. The sequenced DNA: TGTGCCAGCAGTTTATTCCGGGACAACCTATATGGCTACACCTTC. Its product reads: CASSLFRDNLYGYTF.